The 24 T cell receptor beta chains in this list originate from one sample, sequenced in a study of CD8 T cells in ankylosing spondylitis. Notes on the study in general: Characteristic, it appeared, of ankylosing spondylitis blood was a TCR beta motif of eight or nine highly homologous variants.

TCRdb reprocessed the 5' RACE reads via MiXCR and lists one record per CDR3 protein. The sample records a few hundred thousand distinct CDR3 sequences, about 6.7% being singletons. Antigen specificity for these receptors is unknown. Sequenced input: blood, either unsorted or a sorted T cell fraction (not recorded which). Source of these receptors: a male donor with ankylosing spondylitis.

The table lists this clonotype with many counts. V is TRBV29-1 and J is TRBJ2-2; D gene ambiguous. The CDR3 length is 13 residues. From germline, CDR1 is SQVTM and CDR2 ANQGSEA. The V end lost 3 bases, the J end lost 3 bases, and 8 bases lay between the germline ends. The CDR3 bases are TGCAGCGTTGAGTCCAGCTACACCGGGGAGCTGTTTTTT. Amino acids: CSVESSYTGELFF.

The V and J genes are TRBV30 and TRBJ1-5; 9 bases are a match to TRBD1. Trimming cost V 3 bases and J 5 bases; bases outside gene matches: 2. CDR3 length equals 13 residues. CDR1 and CDR2 from the germline V gene are GTSNPN and SVGIG (reference sequence). The CDR3 region is CAWRDRGHQPQHF. The CDR3 nucleotides read TGTGCCTGGAGGGACAGGGGTCATCAGCCCCAGCATTTT. Full variable domain (remainder filled in from reference TRBV30 and TRBJ1-5): SQTIHQWPATLVQPVGSPLSLECTVEGTSNPNLYWYRQAAGRGLQLLFYSVGIGQISSEVPQNLSASRPQDRQFILSSKKLLLSDSGFYLCAWRDRGHQPQHFGDGTRLSIL.

This clonotype has ten or more counts. The chain employs TRBV7-6 and TRBJ2-1; 7 positions agree with TRBD1. V was clipped by 1 base and J by 8 bases; unmatched bases: 8. The CDR3 runs 15 residues. Germline-derived CDR1 and CDR2 are SGHVS and FNYEAQ. Here the CDR3 DNA reads TGTGCCAGCAGCTTAGTCGGGGACAGTATCGATGAGCAGTTCTTC. It translates to CASSLVGDSIDEQFF.

This clonotype appeared many times. This chain uses TRBV9 with TRBJ1-4, with TRBD1 identical over 8 bases. The trim removed 0 bases at V and 5 bases at J, leaving 15 bases unmatched. Germline loops: CDR1 SGDLS, CDR2 YYNGEE. The CDR3 sequence is 19 residues long. The CDR3: CASSVVLQARRQGNEKLFF. CDR3 coding DNA: TGTGCCAGCAGCGTAGTATTGCAGGCAAGACGACAGGGGAATGAAAAACTGTTTTTT.

The genes are TRBV5-1 and TRBJ2-5, with 9 bases fitting TRBD1. The CDR3 spans 14 residues. The germline V gene has CDR1 SGHRS and CDR2 YFSETQ. The V gene end was trimmed by 5 bases and the J gene end by 5 bases; junction bases not matched to a gene: 7. The CDR3 here is CASRTGQGSETQYF. CDR3 nucleotide sequence: TGCGCCAGCAGGACCGGACAGGGGTCGGAGACCCAGTACTTC.

The rearrangement joins TRBV4-3 to TRBJ2-3; either TRBD1 or TRBD2 may supply D (5 bases each). The CDR3 has 17 amino acids. V lost 1 base and J 3 bases, leaving 17 bases between the germline ends. The germline gives CDR1 LGHNA, CDR2 YSLEER. CDR3 bases: TGCGCCAGCAGCCAAGCCGGGGCCCCTAGAGGGACAGATACGCAGTATTTT. Its translation: CASSQAGAPRGTDTQYF.

The chain has TRBV14 and TRBJ1-2; D remains unclear. Looked up from germline, CDR1 is SGHDN and CDR2 is FVKESK. This CDR3 has 14 amino acids. V lost 3 bases and J 6 bases, leaving 14 bases between the germline ends. The DNA of the CDR3 is TGTGCCAGCAGCCACCTACCCGCCCCGGATGGCTACACCTTC. Protein product: CASSHLPAPDGYTF.

This clonotype was seen at least ten times. The rearrangement links TRBV16 to TRBJ1-5, with D unresolved. The CDR3 totals 16 residues. Germline CDR1 and CDR2: KGHSY and FQNENV. Between the trimmed V and J ends, which lost 4 bases and 1 base, there was a span of 14 bases. The CDR3 here is CASSPRSRISNQPQHF. For the CDR3, the DNA is TGTGCCAGCAGCCCTCGTAGTAGAATCAGCAATCAGCCCCAGCATTTT. The full variable domain, with the rest looked up from reference TRBV16 and TRBJ1-5, is GEEVAQTPKHLVRGEGQKAKLYCAPIKGHSYVFWYQQVLKNEFKFLISFQNENVFDETGMPKERFSAKCLPNSPCSLEIQATKLEDSAVYFCASSPRSRISNQPQHFGDGTRLSIL.

This clonotype was counted ten times or more. The genes are TRBV10-3 and TRBJ2-7; 10 positions match TRBD1. The germline V gene encodes CDR1 ENHRY and CDR2 SYGVKD. V shed 6 bases, J shed 0 bases, and the junction held 5 bases outside the gene matches. The CDR3 is 15 residues long. For the CDR3, the DNA is TGTGCCATCAGAGACAGGGGGCCGGACTCCTACGAGCAGTACTTC. Encoded protein: CAIRDRGPDSYEQYF.

This clonotype was observed many times. This chain uses TRBV27 with TRBJ2-3, with 9 nucleotides matching TRBD2. Trimming at V came to 7 bases and at J to 10 bases, leaving 9 bases not matched to a gene. The V gene's germline CDR1 is MNHEY and CDR2 SMNVEV (reference sequence). The CDR3 covers 13 residues. The DNA for the CDR3 is TGTGCCAGCATGGCGGGGGGGACATATCCGCAGTATTTT. It specifies CASMAGGTYPQYF.

Only a few counts were recorded for this clonotype. V gene TRBV9 combines with J gene TRBJ2-1; 9 bases match TRBD2. The germline V gene encodes CDR1 SGDLS and CDR2 YYNGEE. The CDR3 consists of 16 residues. Trimming removed 0 bases from V and 8 bases from J; junction bases left unmatched: 9. CDR3 in amino acids: CASSVVGGGAFDEQFF. CDR3 coding DNA: TGTGCCAGCAGCGTAGTCGGCGGGGGGGCCTTTGATGAGCAGTTCTTC.

V usage is TRBV19 and J usage is TRBJ1-6; the D gene is possibly TRBD1 (5 bases). Germline V gene sequence: CDR1 LNHDA, CDR2 SQIVND (reference sequence). V gave up 6 bases and J gave up 7 bases, with 13 bases separating them. The CDR3 is 14 residues long. CDR3 nucleotides: TGTGCCAGTAGCGACAGACCCGTAAATTCACCCCTCCACTTT. Translated: CASSDRPVNSPLHF. Looking up the rest from reference TRBV19 and TRBJ1-6 gives the full variable domain: DGGITQSPKYLFRKEGQNVTLSCEQNLNHDAMYWYRQDPGQGLRLIYYSQIVNDFQKGDIAEGYSVSREKKESFPLTVTSAQKNPTAFYLCASSDRPVNSPLHFGNGTRLTVT.

This clonotype was seen repeatedly, ten times or more. This rearrangement joins TRBV6-1 to TRBJ1-5; the D is unclear. Trimming left V 1 base short and J 3 bases short, with 10 bases between. The CDR3 covers 15 residues. CDR1 MNHNS and CDR2 SASEGT come from the germline V gene. The CDR3 loop is CASSEVNSHNQPQHF. CDR3 bases: TGTGCCAGCAGTGAAGTGAACAGCCACAATCAGCCCCAGCATTTT.

This clonotype was seen repeatedly, ten times or more. The V call is TRBV11-1, the J call TRBJ2-6; D may be TRBD2 (5 bases). Germline lookup yields CDR1 SGHAT and CDR2 FQDESV (reference sequence). The CDR3 has 18 residues. V was clipped by 5 bases and J by 0 bases, with 17 bases between them. The CDR3 DNA sequence: TGTGCCAGCAGCCACCGCGAGGGTTTGAACTCTGGGGCCAACGTCCTGACTTTC. It is translated as CASSHREGLNSGANVLTF.

This clonotype was detected ten times or more. The chain links TRBV25-1 to TRBJ2-4, with TRBD1 identical over 9 bases. Germline V gene sequence: CDR1 MGHDK, CDR2 SYGVNS. The V gene end was trimmed by 3 bases and the J gene end by 7 bases; junction bases not matched to a gene: 4. The CDR3 length is 14 residues. The CDR3 nucleotides are TGTGCCAGCAGTGATGGGACAGGGAGGAACATTCAGTACTTC. This gives the protein CASSDGTGRNIQYF.

This clonotype was counted many times. Here the CDR3 reads CASIRQGGTGELFF. The CDR3 region has the DNA TGTGCCAGCATCCGACAGGGGGGTACCGGGGAGCTGTTTTTT. This sequence joins TRBV27 and TRBJ2-2, with 9 nucleotides matching TRBD1. This CDR3 is built from 14 residues. The germline CDR1 and CDR2 sequences are MNHEY and SMNVEV (reference sequence). J was trimmed by 5 bases and V by 7 bases; bases with no gene match: 5.

There are many counts of this clonotype. The rearrangement links TRBV6-2 or TRBV6-3 to TRBJ2-7; 8 bases agree with TRBD1. The V and J ends lost 4 bases and 3 bases, in that order; junction bases with no gene match: 5. The CDR3 has 14 residues. Germline CDR1 is MNHEY and CDR2 is SVGEGT. The CDR3 sequence: CASSWGTGLYEQYF. The CDR3, as DNA: TGTGCCAGCAGTTGGGGGACAGGCCTCTACGAGCAGTACTTC.

This clonotype was detected many times. This sequence joins TRBV27 and TRBJ2-1; D is undetermined. This CDR3 is 12 amino acids long. Germline CDR1 and CDR2: MNHEY and SMNVEV (reference sequence). The V gene lost 4 bases and the J gene lost 9 bases, with 10 bases spanning the gap. Written as DNA, the CDR3 is TGTGCCAGCAGTTCCATTATGCCTGAGCAGTTCTTC. It is translated as CASSSIMPEQFF.

About this clonotype: One end of the junction fails to match germline, which may point to a read error. The rearrangement joins TRBV11-2 to TRBJ2-5; weak D call: TRBD2 (5 bases). The germline V gene encodes CDR1 SGHAT and CDR2 FQNNGV. The CDR3 consists of 14 residues. This chain's CDR3 is CASRPRTAQGTQYF. CDR3 nucleotides: TGTGCCAGCAGGCCCAGGACTGCCCAAGGGACCCAGTACTTC.

The V and J genes are TRBV19 and TRBJ1-5, with D possibly matching TRBD1 (5 bases). This CDR3 has 14 amino acids. Trimming took off 3 bases at V and 6 bases at J, with 12 bases between the two ends. Germline V gene data show CDR1 as LNHDA and CDR2 as SQIVND (reference sequence). CDR3 in amino acids: CASSMMAGPQPQHF. The CDR3 nucleotides read TGTGCCAGTAGTATGATGGCAGGGCCTCAGCCCCAGCATTTT.

This sequence joins TRBV19 and TRBJ2-3, with TRBD1 matching 9 bases. CDR3 length equals 14 residues. The germline gives CDR1 LNHDA, CDR2 SQIVND (reference sequence). V lost 10 bases, J lost 1 base, and 6 bases stayed unmatched. This CDR3 reads CATWDRERTDTQYF. CDR3 sequence (DNA): TGTGCCACCTGGGACAGGGAACGCACAGATACGCAGTATTTT. The full variable domain, rest sourced from reference TRBV19 and TRBJ2-3, is DGGITQSPKYLFRKEGQNVTLSCEQNLNHDAMYWYRQDPGQGLRLIYYSQIVNDFQKGDIAEGYSVSREKKESFPLTVTSAQKNPTAFYLCATWDRERTDTQYFGPGTRLTVL.

This clonotype has ten or more counts. The chain has TRBV7-9 and TRBJ1-1, with D unclear. Germline CDR1 is SEHNR and CDR2 is FQNEAQ (reference sequence). Trimming cost V 5 bases and J 6 bases, with 13 bases left between them. This CDR3 comprises 13 residues. This chain's CDR3 is CASSPPNQPEAFF. CDR3 in DNA: TGTGCCAGCAGCCCGCCGAATCAGCCTGAAGCTTTCTTT.

The chain joins TRBV28 to TRBJ2-7, with 9 bases aligning to TRBD2. V trimming: 4 bases; J trimming: 3 bases; junction bases outside the gene matches: 13. From germline, CDR1 is MDHEN and CDR2 SYDVKM. The CDR3 consists of 17 residues. The CDR3 spells CASSSPLAGIPRYEQYF. CDR3 sequence (DNA): TGTGCCAGCAGTTCCCCGCTAGCGGGAATTCCTCGCTACGAGCAGTACTTC.

The chain links TRBV21-1 to TRBJ2-7; TRBD2, the table's D call, was not compared with the DNA. TRBV21-1 is a documented pseudogene. This CDR3 comprises 12 residues. CDR3 amino acids: CASSPPPYEQYF. The CDR3 nucleotides are TGTGCCAGCAGCCCTCCACCCTACGAGCAGTACTTC.